These 26 T cell receptor beta chains were sequenced from one sample in a study of blood T cell repertoires in COVID-19. Method: immunoSEQ multiplex PCR; TCRdb's copy keeps in-frame clones and lacks some. Of 250,000 to 300,000 clones in the sample, roughly nine tenths were seen once. The sample comprised peripheral blood. The receptors derive from a woman in her forties or fifties who had recovered from COVID-19.

V gene TRBV5-1 combines with J gene TRBJ1-2, with TRBD1 matching 8 bases. Germline CDR1 SGHRS, CDR2 YFSETQ. The trim removed 0 bases at V and 1 base at J, leaving 2 bases unmatched. CDR3 length equals 15 residues. CDR3 sequence: CASSLARGLNYGYTF. As DNA, the CDR3 is TGCGCCAGCAGCTTGGCCAGGGGGCTTAACTATGGCTACACCTTC.

This rearrangement joins TRBV7-3 to TRBJ2-2; TRBD2 might be the D (6 bases). The V gene's germline CDR1 is SGHTA and CDR2 FQGTGA. Trimming shortened V by 6 bases and J by 1 base, and 12 bases separated the two germline ends. The CDR3 has 15 residues. The CDR3 bases are TGTGCCAGCAGATACGGGAGTGAGAACACCGGGGAGCTGTTTTTT. Its translation: CASRYGSENTGELFF.

V gene TRBV9 combines with J gene TRBJ1-5; no clear D. The CDR3 spans 15 residues. V was trimmed by 0 bases and J by 2 bases, leaving 9 bases between them. The germline CDR1 and CDR2 sequences are SGDLS and YYNGEE. The CDR3 DNA follows: TGTGCCAGCAGCGTAGGAGGGATCGGCAATCAGCCCCAGCATTTT. Its protein product is CASSVGGIGNQPQHF. Combining the CDR3 with reference TRBV9 and TRBJ1-5 gives the whole variable domain DSGVTQTPKHLITATGQRVTLRCSPRSGDLSVYWYQQSLDQGLQFLIQYYNGEERAKGNILERFSAQQFPDLHSELNLSSLELGDSALYFCASSVGGIGNQPQHFGDGTRLSIL.

The chain combines TRBV12-3 or TRBV12-4 with TRBJ1-1; D gene unclear. Trimming stripped 6 bases from V and 2 bases from J, with 4 bases between. This CDR3 contains 11 residues. CDR3 sequence: CASSQNTEAFF. The CDR3 nucleotides are TGTGCCAGCAGCCAAAACACTGAAGCTTTCTTT.

A single count supports this clone. The chain combines TRBV28 with TRBJ2-3; a possible D gene is TRBD2 (7 bases). CDR3 size: 15 residues. Germline lookup yields CDR1 MDHEN and CDR2 SYDVKM. With 2 bases removed from V and 9 bases from J, the gap between germline ends came to 18 bases. DNA for the CDR3: TGTGCCAGCAGTTTACTTGGGGAGGGGGGCCGGACGCAGTATTTT. It specifies CASSLLGEGGRTQYF.

In nucleotides, the CDR3 is TGTGCCAGCAGCCAAGATCCGGGGACAGGGGGCTCAGATGGCTACACCTTC. Protein product: CASSQDPGTGGSDGYTF. This sequence joins TRBV3-1 (or the pseudogene TRBV3-2) and TRBJ1-2, with 12 positions matching TRBD1. Germline-derived CDR1 and CDR2 are LGHDT and YNNKEL (reference sequence). This CDR3 has 17 residues. The V segment lost 0 bases and the J segment 6 bases; nucleotides outside the gene matches: 8.

The V call is TRBV7-9, the J call TRBJ1-2; the match to TRBD1 covers 7 bases. The V and J ends lost 1 base and 5 bases, in that order; junction bases with no gene match: 4. CDR3 length equals 14 residues. Germline loops: CDR1 SEHNR, CDR2 FQNEAQ (reference sequence). CDR3 amino acids: CASSLEGAGYGYTF. The CDR3 nucleotides read TGTGCCAGCAGCTTAGAGGGGGCTGGGTATGGCTACACCTTC.

V gene TRBV3-1 (or the pseudogene TRBV3-2) combines with J gene TRBJ1-1; perhaps TRBD1 as D (5 bases). Looked up from germline, CDR1 is LGHDT and CDR2 is YNNKEL (reference sequence). Trimming removed 4 bases at V and 1 base at J, with 7 bases between. This CDR3 spans 13 amino acids. The chain's CDR3 is CASSPTGNTEAFF. The DNA for the CDR3 is TGTGCCAGCAGCCCCACAGGGAACACTGAAGCTTTCTTT.

CDR3 bases: TGCGCCAGCAGCAGAGGACAGGCTTACGAGCAGTACTTC. Encoded protein: CASSRGQAYEQYF. The chain recombines TRBV5-1 with TRBJ2-7, with TRBD1 matching over 7 bases. Germline trimming cut 4 bases from V and 4 bases from J; bases unmatched to any gene: 5. The CDR3 covers 13 residues. Per germline, CDR1 SGHRS and CDR2 YFSETQ.

V gene TRBV3-1 (or the pseudogene TRBV3-2) combines with J gene TRBJ2-1, with 7 positions matching TRBD2. The germline CDR1 and CDR2 sequences are LGHDT and YNNKEL (reference sequence). V was clipped by 1 base and J by 6 bases; unmatched bases: 9. This CDR3 contains 16 residues. CDR3 in amino acids: CASSQVGASGRNEQFF. In DNA, the CDR3 is TGTGCCAGCAGCCAAGTTGGCGCTAGCGGCCGCAATGAGCAGTTCTTC.

The chain is built from TRBV9 and TRBJ1-1; 9 nucleotides align to TRBD1. Germline CDR1 SGDLS, CDR2 YYNGEE. The CDR3 length is 14 residues. The ends lost 4 bases at V and 6 bases at J; junction bases unmatched: 7. The chain's CDR3 is CASSPGTGSAEAFF. The CDR3, as DNA: TGTGCCAGCAGCCCTGGGACAGGGTCGGCTGAAGCTTTCTTT.

J is TRBJ1-1 and V is TRBV6-2 or TRBV6-3; 8 bases are shared with TRBD1. With 6 bases clipped from V and 3 bases from J, the junction kept 21 bases outside the gene matches. The CDR3 has 19 amino acids. The germline gives CDR1 MNHEY, CDR2 SVGEGT. Here the CDR3 reads CASSQLPTTQDRGDTEAFF. Here the CDR3 DNA reads TGTGCCAGCAGCCAACTGCCCACCACTCAAGACAGGGGAGACACTGAAGCTTTCTTT.

The chain combines TRBV5-4 with TRBJ1-4; D unclear. Germline V CDR1 and CDR2: SGHNT, YYREEE (reference sequence). The germline V and J ends were trimmed by 3 bases and 8 bases, with 14 bases remaining between them. This CDR3 is 14 amino acids long. CDR3 loop: CASSWRYQVEKLFF. The CDR3 DNA reads as TGTGCCAGCAGCTGGAGGTACCAAGTCGAAAAACTGTTTTTT.

The rearrangement joins TRBV5-1 to TRBJ2-1, with D possibly being TRBD1 (5 bases). The CDR3 consists of 13 residues. Germline V gene lookup returns CDR1 SGHRS and CDR2 YFSETQ. Trimming stripped 4 bases from V and 5 bases from J, with 10 bases between. As DNA, the CDR3 is TGCGCCAGCAGCCCGGACACCCACAATGAGCAGTTCTTC. This codes for CASSPDTHNEQFF.

This chain uses TRBV19 with TRBJ1-1, with D unresolved. This CDR3 spans 13 amino acids. Germline assignment: CDR1 LNHDA and CDR2 SQIVND (reference sequence). V was pared by 6 bases and J by 3 bases, with 11 bases between. The CDR3 nucleotides read TGTGCCAGTAGACCCGTACGGGACACTGAAGCTTTCTTT. It yields the protein CASRPVRDTEAFF.

The V and J genes are TRBV6-4 and TRBJ2-3; 13 nucleotides align to TRBD2. The CDR3 runs 19 residues. J gave up 2 bases and V 0 bases, and 8 bases lay outside the gene matches. Germline lookup yields CDR1 MRHNA and CDR2 SNTAGT. CDR3 residues: CASSDSGLAGAPSTDTQYF. DNA for the CDR3: TGTGCCAGCAGTGACTCTGGACTAGCGGGGGCCCCTTCCACAGATACGCAGTATTTT.

V gene TRBV5-4 combines with J gene TRBJ2-1; a possible D gene is TRBD2 (5 bases). This CDR3 is built from 16 residues. The germline V and J ends were trimmed by 1 base and 8 bases, with 19 bases remaining between them. The V gene's germline CDR1 is SGHNT and CDR2 YYREEE (reference sequence). The CDR3 here is CASSLSGGASGYEQFF. For the CDR3, the DNA is TGTGCCAGCAGCTTGAGCGGTGGAGCTTCCGGCTATGAGCAGTTCTTC.

This sequence joins TRBV4-3 and TRBJ2-7; no firm D call. CDR1 and CDR2 from the germline V gene are LGHNA and YSLEER. This CDR3 is built from 16 residues. Trimming took off 0 bases at V and 0 bases at J, with 12 bases between the two ends. DNA for the CDR3: TGCGCCAGCAGCCAAGATTCCACGGTGTACTCCTACGAGCAGTACTTC. Its protein is CASSQDSTVYSYEQYF.

The chain uses TRBV30 and TRBJ2-1; 9 bases agree with TRBD1. Germline CDR1 reads GTSNPN; CDR2 reads SVGIG (reference sequence). Trimming took 3 bases from V and 2 from J; bases not matched to a gene: 5. The CDR3 runs 15 residues. The CDR3 reads CAWRTDRGTYNEQFF. Written as DNA, the CDR3 is TGTGCCTGGAGGACGGACAGGGGCACCTACAATGAGCAGTTCTTC.

V is TRBV15 and J is TRBJ2-2; weak D call: TRBD1 (5 bases). This CDR3 comprises 14 residues. Trimming pared 5 bases from V and 1 base from J, leaving 8 bases between. From germline, CDR1 is LNHNV and CDR2 YYDKDF (reference sequence). The DNA for the CDR3 is TGTGCCACCAGCTTCGACAGGAACACCGGGGAGCTGTTTTTT. Protein: CATSFDRNTGELFF.

The V and J genes are TRBV5-4 and TRBJ2-5, with D uncertain. The germline V and J ends were trimmed by 1 base and 2 bases, with 9 bases remaining between them. From germline, CDR1 is SGHNT and CDR2 YYREEE (reference sequence). The CDR3 runs to 14 residues. CDR3 sequence reads: CASSLPWAQETQYF. In nucleotides, the CDR3 is TGTGCCAGCAGCTTGCCTTGGGCTCAAGAGACCCAGTACTTC. The variable domain in full, completed from reference TRBV5-4 and TRBJ2-5, reads ETGVTQSPTHLIKTRGQQVTLRCSSQSGHNTVSWYQQALGQGPQFIFQYYREEENGRGNFPPRFSGLQFPNYSSELNVNALELDDSALYLCASSLPWAQETQYFGPGTRLLVL.

The chain has TRBV4-1 and TRBJ2-7, with D possibly being TRBD1 (7 bases). CDR1 is MGHRA and CDR2 is YSYEKL in the germline V gene. The CDR3 covers 15 residues. The germline V and J ends were trimmed by 4 bases and 4 bases, with 17 bases remaining between them. The CDR3 reads CASSRGGGGSYEQYF. The CDR3 DNA sequence: TGCGCCAGCAGCCGAGGAGGAGGGGGCTCTTACGAGCAGTACTTC.

V and J are TRBV5-1 and TRBJ2-2; 11 positions agree with TRBD1. This CDR3 is 15 amino acids long. In germline, CDR1 is SGHRS, CDR2 YFSETQ. The junction had 5 bases not matched to a gene; V was cut back by 5 bases and J by 5 bases. The CDR3 nucleotides read TGCGCCAGCAGGTCCGGGACAGGGGGTACCGGGGAGCTGTTTTTT. Protein: CASRSGTGGTGELFF.

This clone was seen just once. This rearrangement joins TRBV28 to TRBJ1-2; D not certain. There are 11 residues in the CDR3. Germline V lookup: CDR1 MDHEN, CDR2 SYDVKM. V dropped 1 base and J dropped 10 bases, with 7 bases sitting between them. The CDR3 spells CASSLYRDYTF. DNA for the CDR3: TGTGCCAGCAGTTTATACAGAGACTACACCTTC.

The chain carries TRBV20-1 and TRBJ2-7; 15 nucleotides align to TRBD2. The V gene's germline CDR1 is DFQATT and CDR2 SNEGSKA (reference sequence). V lost 3 bases, J lost 5 bases, and 11 bases stayed unmatched. The CDR3 has 17 amino acids. The CDR3 here is CSASLLGLAGGLHEQYF. The CDR3 coding sequence is TGCAGTGCTAGTCTCCTAGGACTAGCGGGGGGGCTGCACGAGCAGTACTTC.

The gene calls are TRBV2 and TRBJ2-7; 10 bases are shared with TRBD2. CDR1 SNHLY and CDR2 FYNNEI come from the germline V gene. V shed 11 bases, J shed 7 bases, and the junction held 11 bases outside the gene matches. This CDR3 is built from 13 residues. CDR3 DNA sequence: TGTGCCGGACGCAGCGGGGGGGCGGAAGAGCAGTACTTC. This encodes CAGRSGGAEEQYF.